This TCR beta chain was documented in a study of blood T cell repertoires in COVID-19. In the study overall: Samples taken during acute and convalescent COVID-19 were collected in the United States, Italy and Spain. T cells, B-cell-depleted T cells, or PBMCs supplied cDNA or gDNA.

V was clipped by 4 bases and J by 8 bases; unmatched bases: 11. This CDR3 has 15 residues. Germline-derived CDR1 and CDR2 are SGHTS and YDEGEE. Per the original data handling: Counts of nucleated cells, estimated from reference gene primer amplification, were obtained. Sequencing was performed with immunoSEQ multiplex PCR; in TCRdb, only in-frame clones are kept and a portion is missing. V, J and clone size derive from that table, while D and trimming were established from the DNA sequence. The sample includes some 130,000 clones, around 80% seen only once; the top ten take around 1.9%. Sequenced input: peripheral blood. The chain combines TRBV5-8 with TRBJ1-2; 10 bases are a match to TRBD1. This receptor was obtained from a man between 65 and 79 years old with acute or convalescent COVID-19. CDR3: CASSAPGQGRQGYTF. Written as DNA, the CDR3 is TGTGCCAGCAGCGCACCGGGACAGGGGCGTCAGGGCTACACCTTC.